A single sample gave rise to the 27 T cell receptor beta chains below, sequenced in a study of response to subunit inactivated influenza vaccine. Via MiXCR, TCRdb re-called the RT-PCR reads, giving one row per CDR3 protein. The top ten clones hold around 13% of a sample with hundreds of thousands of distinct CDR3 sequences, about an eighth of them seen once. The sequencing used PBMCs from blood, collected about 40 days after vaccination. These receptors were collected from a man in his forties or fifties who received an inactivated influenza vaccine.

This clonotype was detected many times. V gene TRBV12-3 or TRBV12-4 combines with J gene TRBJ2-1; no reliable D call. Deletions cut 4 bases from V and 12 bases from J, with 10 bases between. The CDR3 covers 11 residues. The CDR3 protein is CASSSQAAQFF. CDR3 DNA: TGTGCCAGCAGTTCCCAGGCTGCGCAGTTCTTC.

DNA of the CDR3: TGCGCCAGCAGCCAAACAGGGACCCGGCGGGGAGGTGAAAAACTGTTTTTT. It translates to CASSQTGTRRGGEKLFF. The V call is TRBV4-1, the J call TRBJ1-4; a weak D match, TRBD1 (6 bases). The CDR3 loop spans 17 amino acids. Deletions cut 2 bases from V and 7 bases from J, with 20 bases between. Germline values: CDR1 MGHRA, CDR2 YSYEKL.

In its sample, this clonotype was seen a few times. CDR3 region: CASSPTRTQQETQYF. The CDR3 region has the DNA TGTGCCAGCAGCCCCACCCGGACACAACAAGAGACCCAGTACTTC. The chain carries TRBV7-2 and TRBJ2-5; a possible D gene is TRBD1 (5 bases). V was pared by 5 bases and J by 2 bases, with 15 bases between. This CDR3 has 15 residues. Germline CDR1 reads SGHTA; CDR2 reads FQGNSA.

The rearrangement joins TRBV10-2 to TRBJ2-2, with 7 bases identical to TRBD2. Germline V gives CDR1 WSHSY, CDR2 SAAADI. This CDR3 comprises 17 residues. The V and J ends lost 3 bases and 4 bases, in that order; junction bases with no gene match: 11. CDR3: CASSDPLGKRGTGELFF. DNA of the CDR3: TGCGCCAGCAGTGACCCCTTGGGCAAGCGGGGCACCGGGGAGCTGTTTTTT.

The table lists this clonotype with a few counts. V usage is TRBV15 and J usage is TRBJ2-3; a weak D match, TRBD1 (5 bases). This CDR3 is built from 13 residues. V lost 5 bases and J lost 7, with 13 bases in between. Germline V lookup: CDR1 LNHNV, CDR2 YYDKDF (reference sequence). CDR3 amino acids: CATSVKGSYTQYF. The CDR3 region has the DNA TGTGCCACCAGCGTAAAGGGGTCGTATACGCAGTATTTT. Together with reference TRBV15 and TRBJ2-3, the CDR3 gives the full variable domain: DAMVIQNPRYQVTQFGKPVTLSCSQTLNHNVMYWYQQKSSQAPKLLFHYYDKDFNNEADTPDNFQSRRPNTSFCFLDIRSPGLGDTAMYLCATSVKGSYTQYFGPGTRLTVL.

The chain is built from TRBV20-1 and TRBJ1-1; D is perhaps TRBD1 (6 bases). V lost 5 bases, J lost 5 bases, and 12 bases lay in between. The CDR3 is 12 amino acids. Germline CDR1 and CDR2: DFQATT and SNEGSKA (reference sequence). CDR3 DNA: TGCAGTGCTCTTACAGGGAGAACTGAAGCTTTCTTT. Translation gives CSALTGRTEAFF.

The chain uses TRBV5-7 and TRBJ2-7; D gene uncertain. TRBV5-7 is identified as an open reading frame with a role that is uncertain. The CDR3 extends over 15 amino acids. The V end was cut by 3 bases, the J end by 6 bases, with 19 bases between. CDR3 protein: CASSSRVMASGEQYF. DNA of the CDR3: TGTGCCAGCAGCTCCCGGGTTATGGCCTCCGGCGAGCAGTACTTC.

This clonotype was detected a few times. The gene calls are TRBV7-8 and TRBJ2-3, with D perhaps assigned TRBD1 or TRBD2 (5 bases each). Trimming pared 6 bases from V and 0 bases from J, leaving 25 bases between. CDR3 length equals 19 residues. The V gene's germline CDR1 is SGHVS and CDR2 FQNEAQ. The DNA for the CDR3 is TGTGCCAGCAGTCCCCTACCGGGGTCGATAAAGGGGAGCACAGATACGCAGTATTTT. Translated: CASSPLPGSIKGSTDTQYF.

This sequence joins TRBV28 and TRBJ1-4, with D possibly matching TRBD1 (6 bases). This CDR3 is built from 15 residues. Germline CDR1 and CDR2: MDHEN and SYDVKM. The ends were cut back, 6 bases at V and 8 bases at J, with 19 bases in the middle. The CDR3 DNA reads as TGTGCCAGCAGCTACCGATGGGGGCGGGAAGAAAAACTGTTTTTT. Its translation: CASSYRWGREEKLFF.

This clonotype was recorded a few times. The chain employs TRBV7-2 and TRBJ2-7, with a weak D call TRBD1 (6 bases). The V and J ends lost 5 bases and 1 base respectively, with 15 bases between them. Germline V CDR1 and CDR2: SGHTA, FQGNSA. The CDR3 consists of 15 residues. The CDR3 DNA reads TGTGCCAGCAGCCCACAGGGCGGTTCGTCCTACGAGCAGTACTTC. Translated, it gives CASSPQGGSSYEQYF.

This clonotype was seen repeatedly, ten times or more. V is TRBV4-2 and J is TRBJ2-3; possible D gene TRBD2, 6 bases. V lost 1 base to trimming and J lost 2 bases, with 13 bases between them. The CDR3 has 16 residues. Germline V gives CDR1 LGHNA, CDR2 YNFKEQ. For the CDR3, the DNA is TGTGCCAGCAGCCAAGTGAGCGGGCCCTACACAGATACGCAGTATTTT. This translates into CASSQVSGPYTDTQYF.

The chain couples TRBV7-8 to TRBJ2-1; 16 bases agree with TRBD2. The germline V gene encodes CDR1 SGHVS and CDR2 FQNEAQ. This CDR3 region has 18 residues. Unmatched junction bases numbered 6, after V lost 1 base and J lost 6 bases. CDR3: CASSLVTGTSGRANEQFF. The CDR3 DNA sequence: TGTGCCAGCAGCTTAGTCACCGGGACTAGCGGGAGGGCCAATGAGCAGTTCTTC.

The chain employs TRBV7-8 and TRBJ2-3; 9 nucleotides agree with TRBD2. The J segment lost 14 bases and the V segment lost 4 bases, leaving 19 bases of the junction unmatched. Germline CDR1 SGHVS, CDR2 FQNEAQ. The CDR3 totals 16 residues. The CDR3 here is CASSSQTGTSPPVGYF. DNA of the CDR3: TGTGCCAGCAGCTCCCAGACCGGGACTAGCCCACCGGTCGGGTATTTT.

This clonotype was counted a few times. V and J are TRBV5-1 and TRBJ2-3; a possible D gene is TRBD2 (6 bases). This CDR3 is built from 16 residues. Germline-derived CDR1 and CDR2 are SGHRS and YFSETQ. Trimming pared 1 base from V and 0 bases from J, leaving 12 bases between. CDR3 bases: TGCGCCAGCAGCTTGAATATAGCGGATAGCACAGATACGCAGTATTTT. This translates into CASSLNIADSTDTQYF.

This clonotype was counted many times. The CDR3 sequence is CSASAGQGATEAFF. CDR3 DNA: TGCAGTGCCTCGGCGGGGCAGGGGGCTACTGAAGCTTTCTTT. The chain has TRBV20-1 and TRBJ1-1; 8 nucleotides agree with TRBD1. Germline trimming cut 6 bases from V and 5 bases from J; bases unmatched to any gene: 11. The CDR3 is 14 amino acids. Germline-derived CDR1 and CDR2 are DFQATT and SNEGSKA (reference sequence).

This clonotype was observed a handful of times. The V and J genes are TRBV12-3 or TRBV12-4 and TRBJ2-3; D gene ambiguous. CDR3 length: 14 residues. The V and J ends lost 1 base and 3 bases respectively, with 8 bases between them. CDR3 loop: CASSLVARTDTQYF. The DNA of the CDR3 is TGTGCCAGCAGTTTAGTTGCACGGACAGATACGCAGTATTTT.

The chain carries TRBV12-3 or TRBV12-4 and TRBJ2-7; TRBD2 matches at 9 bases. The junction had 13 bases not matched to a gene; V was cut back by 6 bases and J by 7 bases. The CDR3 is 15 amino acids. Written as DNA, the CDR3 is TGTGCCAGCAGCCTCCCCGGGCGGGGGGGCCGAGAGCAGTACTTC. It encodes CASSLPGRGGREQYF.

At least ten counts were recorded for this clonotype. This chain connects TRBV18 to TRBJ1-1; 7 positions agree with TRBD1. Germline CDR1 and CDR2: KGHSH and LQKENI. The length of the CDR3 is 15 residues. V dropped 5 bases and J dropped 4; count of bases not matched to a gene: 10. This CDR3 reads CASSRQGSLGTEAFF. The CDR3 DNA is TGTGCCAGCTCAAGACAGGGATCCTTGGGCACTGAAGCTTTCTTT.

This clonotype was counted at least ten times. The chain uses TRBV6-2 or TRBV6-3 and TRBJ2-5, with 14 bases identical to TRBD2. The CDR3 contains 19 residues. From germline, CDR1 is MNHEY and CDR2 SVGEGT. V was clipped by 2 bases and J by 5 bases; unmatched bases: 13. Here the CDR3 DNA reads TGTGCCAGCAGTTACACCGGGACTAGCGGGAGCGGAGCTTGGGAGACCCAGTACTTC. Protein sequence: CASSYTGTSGSGAWETQYF.

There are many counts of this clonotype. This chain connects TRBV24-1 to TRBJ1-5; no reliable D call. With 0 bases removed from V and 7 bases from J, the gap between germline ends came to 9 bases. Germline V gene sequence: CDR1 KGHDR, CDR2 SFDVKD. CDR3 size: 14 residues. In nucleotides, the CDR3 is TGTGCCACCAGTGATTTGGCTAATGGACAGCCCCAGCATTTT. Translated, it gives CATSDLANGQPQHF.

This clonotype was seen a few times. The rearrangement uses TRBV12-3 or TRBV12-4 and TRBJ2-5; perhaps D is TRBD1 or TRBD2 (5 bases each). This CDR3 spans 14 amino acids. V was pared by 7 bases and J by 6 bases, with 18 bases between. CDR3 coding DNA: TGTGCCAGCACCCCGGACATCGGAGGAAAGACCCAGTACTTC. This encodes CASTPDIGGKTQYF.

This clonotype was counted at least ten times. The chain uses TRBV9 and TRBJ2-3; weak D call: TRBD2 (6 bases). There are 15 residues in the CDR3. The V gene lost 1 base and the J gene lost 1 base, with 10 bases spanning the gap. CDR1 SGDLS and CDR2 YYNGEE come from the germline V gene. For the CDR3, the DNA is TGTGCCAGCAGCGTAAGCGGAGGGGGCACAGATACGCAGTATTTT. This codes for CASSVSGGGTDTQYF.

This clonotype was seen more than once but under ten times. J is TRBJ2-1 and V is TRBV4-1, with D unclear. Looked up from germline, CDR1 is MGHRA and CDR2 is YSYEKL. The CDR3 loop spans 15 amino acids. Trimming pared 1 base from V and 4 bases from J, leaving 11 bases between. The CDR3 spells CASSQAGSPYNEQFF. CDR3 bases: TGCGCCAGCAGCCAAGCTGGTTCCCCTTACAATGAGCAGTTCTTC.

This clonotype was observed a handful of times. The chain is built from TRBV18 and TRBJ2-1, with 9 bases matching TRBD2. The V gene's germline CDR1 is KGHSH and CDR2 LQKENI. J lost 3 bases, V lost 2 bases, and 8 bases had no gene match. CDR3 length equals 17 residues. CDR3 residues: CASSPSVGTSFYNEQFF. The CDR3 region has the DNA TGTGCCAGCTCACCAAGTGTTGGGACTAGCTTCTACAATGAGCAGTTCTTC.

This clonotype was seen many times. CDR3 sequence reads: CSVERDRAGEQFF. Here the CDR3 DNA reads TGCAGCGTTGAAAGGGATAGAGCGGGCGAGCAGTTCTTC. The chain recombines TRBV29-1 with TRBJ2-1; TRBD2 might be the D (6 bases). CDR1 is SQVTM, CDR2 ANQGSEA, per germline. The CDR3 spans 13 residues. The V gene lost 2 bases and the J gene lost 10 bases, with 15 bases spanning the gap.

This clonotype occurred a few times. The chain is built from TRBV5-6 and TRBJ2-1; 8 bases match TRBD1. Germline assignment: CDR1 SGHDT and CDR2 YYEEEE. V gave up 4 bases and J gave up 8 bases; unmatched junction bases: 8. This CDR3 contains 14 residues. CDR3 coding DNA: TGTGCCAGCAGCACTTTACAGGGGGGACATGAGCAGTTCTTC. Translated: CASSTLQGGHEQFF.

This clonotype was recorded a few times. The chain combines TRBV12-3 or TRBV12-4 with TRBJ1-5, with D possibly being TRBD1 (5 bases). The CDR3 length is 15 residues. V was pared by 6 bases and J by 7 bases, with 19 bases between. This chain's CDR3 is CASSEERAAGQPQHF. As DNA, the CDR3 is TGTGCCAGCAGCGAGGAACGGGCAGCAGGGCAGCCCCAGCATTTT.